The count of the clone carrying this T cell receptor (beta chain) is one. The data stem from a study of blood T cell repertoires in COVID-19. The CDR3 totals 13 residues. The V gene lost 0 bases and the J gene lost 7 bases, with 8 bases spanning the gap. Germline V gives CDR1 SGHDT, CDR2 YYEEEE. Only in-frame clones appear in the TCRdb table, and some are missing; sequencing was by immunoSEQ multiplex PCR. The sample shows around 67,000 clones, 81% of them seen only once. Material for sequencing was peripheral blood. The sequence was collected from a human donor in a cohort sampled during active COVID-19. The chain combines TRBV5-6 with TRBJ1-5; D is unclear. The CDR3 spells CASSLGPGQPQHF. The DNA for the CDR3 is TGTGCCAGCAGCTTGGGGCCGGGACAGCCCCAGCATTTT.